This note documents a single T cell receptor (beta chain) sequence. It has no known antigen specificity. No much larger clone exists at a distance of one base, and base qualities are not known. The cohort comprised 550 to 700 healthy bone marrow donors. All cohort members were sampled while nominally healthy, although unrecorded immune exposures were likely present. The donor was CMV seronegative and was included in the group of a few hundred seronegative cohort members. Every donor gave a peripheral blood sample, and the peripheral blood mononuclear cells from that sample were used for TCR beta sequencing. The Qiagen DNeasy Blood Extraction Kit was used to extract genomic DNA from the blood cell samples. This sample is part of a study of cytomegalovirus exposure and HLA in healthy donors (dated by TCRdb to 2017 to 2019). Notes on the research overall: In an earlier analysis of 587 of the donors, less than 350 Gb of sequence data and approximately 100 million unique TCR beta sequences from 150 million to 200 million T cells were reported. About 300 gigabases of sequencing data and about 92 million unique TCR sequences made up an early release that covered roughly 670 HLA-typed donors. Among the roughly 410 genotyped donors, roughly 80% belonged to the genetic ancestry cluster associated with self-reported Caucasian donors. The aim of the study was to test whether cataloging public T cell receptors could identify signatures of past pathogen exposure. The study profiled the T cell repertoires of 500 to 800 subjects by immunosequencing and related them to cytomegalovirus serostatus. Along with the roughly 610-subject first cohort, a separate validation cohort of some 130 different subjects was used. The study combined high-throughput TCR immunosequencing, statistical association of individual TCRs with disease status, and machine learning to predict cytomegalovirus infection status. To study patterns of TCR occurrence, a later analysis re-analyzed previously published TCR beta repertoires from around 700 donors and added high-resolution HLA genotyping. Rather than drawing on any new phenotypic data, the later analysis identified candidate immune exposures from TCR beta sequences and the way those sequences occurred across donors. An earlier analysis of around 580 of the donors used high-throughput TCR beta sequencing to judge whether each TCR beta V gene segment behaved as functional or pseudogenic. Donor age, sex, ethnicity and CMV serostatus were compiled alongside the repertoire data. Genome-wide SNP genotypes for about 60% of the roughly 700 donors were used in a later genetic analysis, which treated that subset as a discovery cohort. All discovery cohort repertoires had been generated on a single sequencing platform. Class I and class II HLA loci were covered by the typing at four-digit resolution. The number of typed donors differed by locus: roughly 629-630 for A, B, C, DRB1 and DQB1; 500 to 550 for DQA1; over 600 for DPA1; and about 450 for DPB1. Several DR-DQ haplotypes were treated as single units for association and clustering because of strong linkage in the cohort. Among about 370 genotyped donors of the cohort, an average of roughly 230,000 unique TCR beta nucleotide sequences was sequenced per donor, of which about 18% were non-productive. Overall results and qualifications from the work: Broadly in line with IMGT annotations, most TCR beta V segments showed up in productive rearrangements about 87% or about 30% of the time in an earlier analysis of under 700 of the donors. In vitro tests confirmed that a few of the cytomegalovirus-associated TCR beta chains recognize cytomegalovirus antigens. According to a later analysis, parvovirus B19, influenza, CMV and Epstein-Barr virus appeared linked to several top co-occurrence clusters. Correlated functional status among segregating V segments might reflect linkage disequilibrium, but an unknown experimental factor could not be ruled out. In a later analysis, TCR association rates were found to vary across HLA loci, with the most associated TCRs seen for DRB1 alleles and the fewest for HLA-C alleles. Because counts were too low, more than 15 rarely observed V segments, including chromosome 9 orphons, were excluded from the earlier analysis of some 540 of the donors. A later analysis found that HLA-associated TCR beta chains were more clonally expanded and had lower generation probabilities than equally common non-associated chains. Some IMGT-functional V segments, including TRBV6-2 and TRBV6-3, could not be told apart with the 87-base-pair reads, so those segments were excluded. In this cohort, only TCR beta chains were sequenced, and detectable features were limited by the absence of alpha or paired-chain data. The classifier was reported to diagnose cytomegalovirus status with high specificity and sensitivity in both the original cohort and the validation cohort. In a later genetic analysis, fewer N-insertions in productive TCRs were reported among donors in an Asian-associated ancestry cluster than the roughly 700-donor mean. Because HLA typing was unavailable for some donors at each locus, only the typed subset was used in association tests. Presence/absence analyses assumed roughly uniform sequencing depth across donors, an assumption that may not hold. A cluster of highly shared sequence variants was judged likely to be a technical artifact of the sequencing pipeline. CMV serostatus was the only immune exposure information available for the cohort. It was suggested by the authors that the approach could potentially be generalized to other disease states and immunological phenotypes. A further reported finding was that TCR beta sequences accurately predicted the HLA-A and HLA-B alleles for most subjects in the first cohort. According to a later analysis, most CMV-associated TCR beta chains appeared to be HLA-restricted, and the HLA associations seemed to be driven largely by CMV exposure. When HLA alleles, especially DR and DQ, strongly co-occurred, TCR associations were difficult to assign to individual alleles. In a later analysis, over 15,000 TCR beta sequences were associated with specific HLA alleles at a false discovery rate of 0.05. A total of about 150 TCR beta chains were listed by the study as associated with cytomegalovirus. Across donors, most TCR sequences were observed very rarely, whereas some public TCRs were present in many individuals. An association between a missense DCLRE1C variant and V-gene and J-gene trimming of TCR beta chains was found in a later genetic analysis and replicated in an independent cohort.

Including cysteine and phenylalanine, the CDR3 has 14 amino acids. Only CDR3 DNA is held: 42 bases, read in frame from base 1. V is clipped by 1 base and J by 4 bases, and the sequence between their germline boundaries is 10 bases long. From a lookup of the germline V gene, CDR1 and CDR2 are SGHVS and FNYEAQ. Libraries were constructed by the immunoSEQ multiplex PCR assay. For the multiplex PCR, a mixture combining 60 forward primers for TCR Vbeta segments and 13 reverse primers for TCR Jbeta segments was used. A multiplex PCR assay on genomic DNA amplified the CDR3 region of rearranged TCR beta genes. The Illumina HiSeq System was used to sequence the amplified TCR beta libraries as 87-base-pair reads. The study's processing was this. A later analysis counted about 80 million unique TCR beta chains across the 550 to 750 repertoires, and roughly 11 million of these chains were shared by at least two donors. Raw reads were error-corrected and collapsed into unique sequences by a nearest-neighbor algorithm in which closely related sequences were merged to remove PCR and sequencing errors. Alignment of CDR3 sequences to IMGT reference sequences was used to assign V, D and J gene segments. For a sequence to be retained, a match of at least six nucleotides was required to both a V gene segment and a J gene segment. A rearrangement was called productive if the CDR3 had no stop codons and remained in frame with V and J, and every other rearrangement was called non-productive. CDR3 was defined by IMGT convention, running from the second conserved V-encoded cysteine to the conserved J-encoded phenylalanine. The earlier analysis of 500 to 650 of the donors excluded any sequence lacking an unambiguous match to a single V gene segment. An earlier analysis of 500 to 600 of the donors classified V segments as functional when productive rearrangements were above 56.7% and as segregating when the standard deviation between donors was above 5%. To diagnose cytomegalovirus status from the catalog of TCR beta chain sequences, a statistical classification framework was built. V and J gene assignment, in a later analysis, came from comparing TCR nucleotide sequences with IMGT/GENE-DB human TR gene sequences. A later analysis assigned CDR3 sequences and most-parsimonious VDJ recombination scenarios with the TCRdist pipeline. A later analysis defined each TCR beta chain by its CDR3 amino acid sequence plus V-gene family, and excluded reads lacking a unique V-gene family. As a way to deal with suspected cross-contamination and a sequencing artifact, a later analysis dropped nearly 600 nucleotide sequences that were highly shared and had low generation probability. For each public chain, a later analysis derived a clonal expansion index from normalized ranks of inferred template counts within each repertoire. In a later analysis, generation probabilities were computed using a VDJ recombination model fitted to out-of-frame rearrangements, and the results were checked against IGoR. In a later analysis, TCR-TCR, TCR-HLA and TCR-CMV co-occurrence was scored with hypergeometric tests, and a repertoire-size bias correction was applied to TCR pairs. To estimate false discovery rates, a later analysis permuted the HLA or CMV assignments 20 times. In a later analysis, co-occurring TCRs were grouped using DBSCAN, with TCRdist sequence similarity added in when clustering inside HLA-allele-positive subsets. Co-occurrence clustering excluded repertoires with fewer than 30,000 or more than 120,000 public chains, plus five with anomalous nucleotide sharing. The immuneACCESS repertoire file appears here via TCRdb, limited to in-frame rearrangements. These files lack a portion of the clones; in checked studies, under half of the deficit traces to unresolved V genes, and the cause of the others is not known. That table gives V, J and clone size, and the DNA gave D and trimming. Across this sample there are 200,000 or so clones, with over 65% seen only once. Jointly, the top ten make up 0.098% of the sample.

The chain employs TRBV7-6 and TRBJ1-2, with the D gene not confidently named. Sequencing was done on a sample of PBMCs. This TCR was sampled from a boy aged 2-9 years in good health and CMV-seronegative. The DNA sequence is as follows: TGTGCCAGCAGCTTAGGGGAAGGAGGCTATGGCTACACCTTC. Translated, this is CASSLGEGGYGYTF.